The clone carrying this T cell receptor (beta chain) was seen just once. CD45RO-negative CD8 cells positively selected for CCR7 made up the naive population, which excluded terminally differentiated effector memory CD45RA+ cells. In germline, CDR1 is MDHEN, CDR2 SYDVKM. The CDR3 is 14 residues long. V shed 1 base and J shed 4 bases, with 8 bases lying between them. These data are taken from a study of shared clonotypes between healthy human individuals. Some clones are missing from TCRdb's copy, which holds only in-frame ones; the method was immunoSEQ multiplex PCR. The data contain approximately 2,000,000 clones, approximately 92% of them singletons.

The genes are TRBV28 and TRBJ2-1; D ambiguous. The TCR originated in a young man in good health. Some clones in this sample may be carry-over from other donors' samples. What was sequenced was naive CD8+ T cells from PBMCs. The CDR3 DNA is TGTGCCAGCAGTTTATATCCCCCGTACAATGAGCAGTTCTTC. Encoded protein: CASSLYPPYNEQFF.